This T cell receptor beta chain was profiled in a study of CXCR3-negative and CXCR3-positive naive CD8 T cells (dated by TCRdb to the late 2010s). Study-level background: About 135 million TRB reads were obtained in total, roughly 1.5 +/- 0.3 million reads per library. Diversity and physicochemical repertoire analyses covered roughly ten donors pooled from two independent experiments. TRBV-TRBJ cluster analysis included naive subsets from 5 or 6 donors and memory cells from 3 donors. Results the study describes overall, beyond this receptor: Similar TRBV-TRBJ usage was shown by naive CXCR3-negative and CXCR3-positive cells from the same donor, whereas distinct patterns were shown by memory cells. Both naive subsets had comparably high repertoire diversity, while memory CD8+ T cells had much lower repertoire diversity. Compared with CXCR3-negative naive cells, CXCR3-positive naive cells had TRB CDR3s with higher hydrophobicity (lower Kidera factor 4), lower energy, and higher strength and volume indices. Freshly isolated PBMCs were used for most assays because CXCR3 expression partially decreased after cryopreservation. Surface CD5, linked to self-reactivity in mice, was comparable between naive subsets; TCR interaction strength was therefore also inferred from TRB CDR3 physicochemical properties.

The data were produced on a NextSeq 550. The Human TCR Profiling Kit (MiLaboratory) was used to make UMI-labeled 5' RACE TRB cDNA libraries. cDNA synthesis used the entire amount of extracted RNA, and PCR amplification then used the entire amount of cDNA produced. Libraries were prepared in parallel with an identical number of PCR cycles. The source study handled its data this way. MIGEC and MiXCR extracted about 53,000 +/- 10,000 unique UMI-labeled TRB cDNA molecules per library, requiring at least two reads per UMI. An average of approximately 40,000 +/- 10,000 functional in-frame TRB CDR3 nucleotide clonotypes without stop codons was found per library. After downsampling to 5000 UMI-labeled TRB molecules per sample, diversity metrics, including normalized Shannon-Wiener and Chao1, were computed in VDJtools. VDJtools computed clonotype-size-weighted physicochemical properties of the central five CDR3 residues: interaction energy, strength, volume and Kidera factor 4. TCRdb reprocessed the raw reads; every CDR3 protein sequence is a single record, and DNA is not supplied. What appears here as the V and J calls and clone size reflects TCRdb's work, not the paper's. For this sample, the table gives 100,000 to 150,000 distinct CDR3 sequences. Of the sample, 0.45% to 0.55% falls within the top ten clones.

To note about this clonotype: The specificity of this receptor is unknown.

There are 13 amino acids in the CDR3, from cysteine to phenylalanine inclusive. This entry has no DNA. The germline V gene yields SQVTM for CDR1 and ANQGSEA for CDR2. Each CD8+ T cell subset was flow-sorted in triplicate, and 300,000 cells per subset were placed directly into RLT lysis buffer. To keep memory contaminants out, a stringent definition of naive CD8+ T cells was applied: CD45RO-CCR7+CD27+CD95-. Peripheral blood mononuclear cells were isolated from buffy coats using standard density gradient centrifugation. A FACSAria III was used to flow-sort naive CD8+ T cells into CXCR3-negative and CXCR3-positive populations. An RNeasy Mini Kit was used to extract total RNA from the sorted cells.

The material sequenced was naive CXCR3- CD8+ T cells from blood. The sample's cell subset or site, from its label and the paper: CD45RO-CCR7+CD27+CD95- naive CD8+ T cells lacking CXCR3 (TNR3-). The source of this sequence is a human donor in good health. Some clones in this sample may be carry-over from other donors' samples. The chain is assembled from TRBV29-1 and TRBJ2-1. The CDR3 in this case is CSVEEWNGHEQFF.